This T cell receptor (beta chain) is from a study of T cell repertoires in cytomegalovirus infection. In the study overall: Public TCR beta signatures were indicative of both CMV infection and a matching HLA type.

This clonotype was observed many times. Its antigen remains unknown. At one of its ends the junction is not consistent with the germline gene, which may arise from a read error. TCRdb reanalysed the reads using MiXCR and keeps one entry per CDR3 protein. The data contain 200,000 to 300,000 distinct CDR3 sequences, 9% to 15% of them singletons. Study-level findings and limits: HLA-C-restricted, CMV-specific TCR beta clonotypes were dominant ex vivo. Public TCR beta family frequency separated CMV-and-HLA carriers, including in an independent cohort.

The origin of this receptor is a human donor in good health (CMV status not recorded). Some clones in this sample may be carry-over from other donors' samples. Source material: PBMCs.

CDR3 loop: CASSLGVGWYEQYF. DNA for the CDR3: TGTGCCAGCAGTTTAGGAGTGGGGTGGTACGAGCAGTACTTC. This sequence joins TRBV7-6 and TRBJ2-7; D not certain. The CDR3 contains 14 residues. CDR1 and CDR2 (germline): SGHVS, FNYEAQ.